This record covers a single T cell receptor beta chain. Its antigen is unknown. The input lacks base qualities; no much larger clone sits a single base away. As encoded in the germline V gene, CDR1 is SGHRS while CDR2 is YFSETQ. Here V drops 4 bases and J drops 3 bases, and the junction holds 6 bases not matched to any gene. The CDR3 contains 15 residues, cysteine and phenylalanine counted. The DNA shown is the 45-base CDR3, in frame from base 1. Genomic DNA was extracted from sorted cells for sequencing of the TCRbeta CDR3 region. The immunoSEQ Assay was used to sequence the TCRbeta CDR3 regions. TCRdb re-hosts the immuneACCESS table, in-frame sequences only. Its copies lack some clones; in the studies checked, an unresolved V gene accounts for under half of them, and the cause for the rest is not known. This sample comprises 60,000 to 75,000 clones, 80% to 85% of them detected only once. In total, the top ten clones hold roughly 7.9% of the sample.

The sample originates from a study of OX40 agonist ivuxolimab in advanced cancers. Background on the whole study: Ivuxolimab was a fully human IgG2 agonistic monoclonal antibody targeting the costimulatory receptor OX40 (CD134). Intravenous ivuxolimab was administered to patients every 2 weeks at six dose levels: 0.01, 0.1, 0.3, 1.5, 3 and 10 mg/kg. Of the roughly 52 dose-escalation patients, hepatocellular carcinoma was present in about 20, melanoma in roughly 15, renal cell carcinoma in 9 and head and neck cancer in 9. A male proportion of roughly 80% and a mean age of approximately 60 years, ranging from 23 to 79, were recorded for the dose-escalation cohort. Prior anti-PD-1, anti-PD-L1 or anti-CTLA-4 therapy was permitted, and checkpoint inhibitors had been received by about 37% of dose-escalation patients. Partial responses occurred in three dose-escalation patients: two with cutaneous melanoma and one with hepatocellular carcinoma. Peripheral TCRbeta sequencing was intended to test whether TCR sequence diversity was altered and clonal T-cell expansion was caused by ivuxolimab. The paper covers the monotherapy dose-escalation part of the phase I ivuxolimab trial, which included N ≈ 50 patients. Summary of the overall study and its limitations: Which antigens the clonally expanded peripheral T cells were specific for was not determined. On average, CD8+ T cells showed more expanded clones than CD4+ T cells after ivuxolimab. Partial responders in the 0.1-3.0 mg/kg groups had among the lowest normalized peripheral clonal expansion, especially among CD8+ T cells. Low levels of normalized T-cell clonal expansion were also seen in some patients who did not respond. At doses from 0.1 to 3.0 mg/kg, clonal expansion was seen in both CD4+ and CD8+ blood T cells between baseline and week 6.

Patients with autoimmune disease history or receiving systemic immunosuppression were excluded from the trial. In every dose cohort, peripheral blood was drawn for TCR sequencing at baseline, cycle 4 day 1, and cycle 7 day 1. The samples were taken from a phase I, first-in-human, multicenter, open-label dose-escalation trial of ivuxolimab. Adults with locally advanced or metastatic melanoma, renal cell, hepatocellular, or head and neck squamous cell carcinoma were enrolled in the trial. CD4+ and CD8+ T cells were sorted separately from peripheral blood before TCR sequencing. The receptor was derived from an adult with an advanced solid tumor such as melanoma, head and neck, liver or kidney cancer. The sequenced sample was CD4+ or CD8+ T cells sorted from blood, obtained in a trial of the OX40 agonist ivuxolimab. The chain was built from TRBV5-1 and TRBJ1-5, and 8 bases in between align with TRBD1. The DNA is TGCGCCAGCAGCGCCGGACAGGGCGTCAATCAGCCCCAGCATTTT. Its product reads: CASSAGQGVNQPQHF.